This T cell receptor (beta chain) is from a study of cytomegalovirus exposure and HLA in healthy donors (dated by TCRdb to 2016 to 2017). With respect to the entire study: According to an earlier analysis of around 600 of the donors, 150 million to 200 million T cells yielded over 90 million unique TCR beta sequences and around 280 Gb of sequence data. In a later analysis, previously published TCR beta repertoires from 666 donors were re-analyzed and high-resolution HLA genotyping was added so that TCR occurrence patterns could be studied. The study combined high-throughput TCR immunosequencing, statistical association of individual TCRs with disease status, and machine learning to predict cytomegalovirus infection status. Of the approximately 400 genotyped donors, around 81% fell in the genetic ancestry cluster associated with self-reported Caucasian donors. In an earlier analysis of several hundred of the donors, high-throughput TCR beta sequencing was used to judge whether each TCR beta V gene segment behaved as functional or pseudogenic. Across some 400 genotyped donors of the cohort, an average of approximately 240,000 unique TCR beta nucleotide sequences per donor were sequenced, and around 19% of those sequences were non-productive. An early release that covered more than 550 HLA-typed donors contained approximately 300 gigabases of sequencing data and 75 million to 100 million unique TCR sequences. Every repertoire in the discovery cohort had been generated on one and the same sequencing platform. A separate validation cohort of over 95 different subjects was used in addition to the 666-subject first cohort. Typing coverage varied by locus: roughly 620-640 donors for A, B, C, DRB1 and DQB1; roughly 520 for DQA1; approximately 610 for DPA1; fewer than 480 for DPB1. A later genetic analysis used genome-wide SNP genotypes for about 60% of the roughly 670 donors, treating that subset as a discovery cohort. Alongside the repertoire data, information on donor age, sex, ethnicity and CMV serostatus was compiled. The study aimed to test whether cataloging public T cell receptors could reveal signatures of past pathogen exposure. The later analysis used no new phenotypic data to find candidate immune exposures, relying instead on TCR beta sequences and their occurrence across donors. HLA typing included class I and class II loci at four-digit resolution. Roughly five DR-DQ haplotypes were handled as single units for association and clustering, since linkage in the cohort was strong. The T cell repertoires of 700 or so subjects were profiled by immunosequencing and related to cytomegalovirus serostatus. What the research found in general, with its limitations: Because HLA typing was missing for some donors at each locus, association tests included only the typed subset. In both the original and validation cohorts, the classifier was reported to diagnose cytomegalovirus status with high specificity and sensitivity. The cohort was sequenced for TCR beta chains only, and without alpha or paired-chain data the features that could be detected were limited. In a later analysis, HLA-associated TCR beta chains were found to be more clonally expanded and to have lower generation probabilities than equally common non-associated chains. A few of the identified cytomegalovirus-associated TCR beta chains were confirmed in vitro to be specific for cytomegalovirus antigens. The presence/absence analyses assumed that sequencing depth was roughly uniform across donors, and that assumption may not be true. Roughly 15 rarely observed V segments, including chromosome 9 orphons, were excluded from the earlier analysis of about 610 of the donors because counts were too low. A cluster of highly shared sequence variants was judged likely to represent a technical artifact of the sequencing pipeline. According to a later genetic analysis, donors in an Asian-associated ancestry cluster had fewer N-insertions in productive TCRs than the approximately 700-donor mean. In a later analysis, most CMV-associated TCR beta chains were found to appear HLA-restricted, with HLA associations seemingly driven largely by CMV exposure. For the cohort, immune exposure information was limited to CMV serostatus. Specific HLA alleles were associated with 15,000 to 20,000 TCR beta sequences at a false discovery rate of 0.05 in a later analysis. V-gene and J-gene trimming of TCR beta chains was associated with a missense DCLRE1C variant in a later genetic analysis, and the association was replicated in an independent cohort. In a later analysis, the rate of TCR association differed among HLA loci, with DRB1 alleles having the most associated TCRs and HLA-C alleles having the fewest. In the study, approximately 160 TCR beta chains were listed as associated with cytomegalovirus. While some public TCRs were present in many individuals, most TCR sequences turned up only very rarely across donors. Some IMGT-functional V segments, including TRBV6-2 and TRBV6-3, could not be told apart with the 87-base-pair reads, so those segments were excluded. Assigning TCR associations to individual alleles was difficult when HLA alleles, especially DR and DQ, strongly co-occurred. In a later analysis, several top co-occurrence clusters were reported to appear linked to parvovirus B19, influenza, CMV and Epstein-Barr virus. The authors suggested that the approach could potentially be generalized to other disease states and immunological phenotypes. A further reported finding was that TCR beta sequences accurately predicted the HLA-A and HLA-B alleles for most subjects in the first cohort. Linkage disequilibrium might explain the correlated functional status among segregating V segments, but an unknown experimental factor could not be ruled out. An earlier analysis of 450 to 750 of the donors showed that most TCR beta V segments appeared in productive rearrangements either about 87% or about 30% of the time, which broadly matched IMGT annotations.

The cohort was made up of 500 to 850 healthy bone marrow donors. All cohort members were sampled while nominally healthy, although unrecorded immune exposures were likely present. The donor was CMV seropositive and was included in the group of 300 or so seropositive cohort members. A peripheral blood sample was provided by each donor, and peripheral blood mononuclear cells were used for TCR beta sequencing. Genomic DNA extraction from the blood cell samples was performed with the Qiagen DNeasy Blood Extraction Kit. Taken from the germline V gene (reference sequence), the CDR1 and CDR2 loops are GTSNPN and SVGIG. Reading from cysteine to phenylalanine, the CDR3 counts 11 amino acids. The retained sequence is limited to the CDR3, 33 bases, with the frame set at the first base. V is pared back by 4 bases and J by 9 bases, with 10 bases lying between the germline termini. The receptor library was made with the immunoSEQ multiplex PCR assay. For the multiplex PCR, a mixture combining 60 forward primers for TCR Vbeta segments and 13 reverse primers for TCR Jbeta segments was used. A multiplex PCR assay on genomic DNA amplified the CDR3 region of rearranged TCR beta genes. On the Illumina HiSeq System, the amplified TCR beta libraries were sequenced as 87-base-pair reads. Per the source publication's procedure: A later analysis counted approximately 76 million unique TCR beta chains across the 650 to 700 repertoires, and around 12 million of these chains were shared by at least two donors. To remove PCR and sequencing errors, raw reads were error-corrected and collapsed into unique sequences using a nearest-neighbor algorithm that merged closely related sequences. V, D and J gene segments were assigned by aligning CDR3 sequences to IMGT reference sequences. For a sequence to be retained, at least a six-nucleotide match to both a V gene segment and a J gene segment was required. A rearrangement was called productive if the CDR3 had no stop codons and remained in frame with V and J, and every other rearrangement was called non-productive. CDR3 was defined according to IMGT convention as the region running from the second conserved V-encoded cysteine to the conserved J-encoded phenylalanine. Sequences without an unambiguous match to a single V gene segment were excluded from the earlier analysis of 450 to 650 of the donors. An earlier analysis of 587 of the donors classified V segments as functional when productive rearrangements were above 56.7% and as segregating when the standard deviation between donors was above 5%. A statistical classification framework was developed to diagnose cytomegalovirus status using the catalog of TCR beta chain sequences. In a later analysis, TCR nucleotide sequences were compared against IMGT/GENE-DB human TR gene sequences so that V and J genes could be assigned. Using the TCRdist pipeline, a later analysis assigned CDR3 sequences along with most-parsimonious VDJ recombination scenarios. In a later analysis, each TCR beta chain was defined by its CDR3 amino acid sequence together with its V-gene family, and reads lacking a unique V-gene family were excluded. To address suspected cross-contamination and a sequencing artifact, a later analysis removed roughly 640 highly shared, low-generation-probability nucleotide sequences. In a later analysis, a clonal expansion index was calculated for each public chain from normalized within-repertoire ranks of inferred template counts. A later analysis computed generation probabilities with a VDJ recombination model fitted to out-of-frame rearrangements, and checked the results against IGoR. A later analysis scored TCR-TCR, TCR-HLA and TCR-CMV co-occurrence with hypergeometric tests, applying a repertoire-size bias correction to TCR pairs. In a later analysis, false discovery rates were estimated by permuting HLA or CMV assignments 20 times. In a later analysis, co-occurring TCRs were grouped with DBSCAN, and TCRdist sequence similarity was added when clustering was performed within HLA-allele-positive subsets. For co-occurrence clustering, repertoires with fewer than 30,000 or more than 120,000 public chains were excluded, along with roughly 5 repertoires with anomalous nucleotide sharing. TCRdb limited this immuneACCESS table to in-frame rearrangements with V and J called. A share of clones is missing; checked studies link under half to unresolved V genes, and the rest is unexplained. That table gives V, J and clone size, and the DNA gave D and trimming. The sample table lists some 100,000 clones, approximately 72% of them with a count of one. Roughly an eighth of the sample goes to the ten largest clones.

Points on this clone: The clone's antigen remains unknown. No base quality values were provided; no much bigger clone lies one nucleotide off.

The source of this sequence is a male donor in good health and CMV-seropositive. Material for sequencing was PBMCs. The chain is made from TRBV30 and TRBJ2-1, with no confident D gene call. CDR3 reads: CAWNPSGEQFF. At the DNA level, the sequence is TGTGCCTGGAACCCGTCGGGTGAGCAGTTCTTC. The full variable domain, completed from the reference TRBV30 and TRBJ2-1 proteins outside the CDR3, reads SQTIHQWPATLVQPVGSPLSLECTVEGTSNPNLYWYRQAAGRGLQLLFYSVGIGQISSEVPQNLSASRPQDRQFILSSKKLLLSDSGFYLCAWNPSGEQFFGPGTRLTVL.